One sample yielded the 9 T cell receptor beta chains listed below, sequenced in a study of CD8 T cells in ankylosing spondylitis. Findings of the study overall: Roughly eight highly homologous variants made up a TCR beta motif that seemed to typify ankylosing spondylitis blood.

One entry per CDR3 protein, called by TCRdb with MiXCR from the 5' RACE reads. The sample holds fewer than 400,000 distinct CDR3 sequences, about a fifth seen once. Their specific antigens are unknown. The sample was blood, either unsorted or a sorted T cell fraction (not recorded which). The receptors shown here come from a male donor with ankylosing spondylitis.

In its sample, this clonotype was seen a few times. The chain is built from TRBV20-1 and TRBJ2-7; TRBD2 agrees at 8 bases. The CDR3 has 15 residues. Trimming took 4 bases from V and 3 from J; bases not matched to a gene: 11. Germline lookup yields CDR1 DFQATT and CDR2 SNEGSKA (reference sequence). DNA of the CDR3: TGCAGTGCTATCGAACTAGCGGAAAACCTCTACGAGCAGTACTTC. Translating gives CSAIELAENLYEQYF.

V gene TRBV5-5 combines with J gene TRBJ2-3; D is tentatively TRBD1 or TRBD2 (6 bases each). Germline CDR1 and CDR2: SGHKS and YYEKEE (reference sequence). V was pared by 0 bases and J by 2 bases, with 13 bases between. The CDR3 covers 16 residues. The CDR3 DNA reads as TGTGCCAGCAGCTTGGAAGGGGGGAGATTCACAGATACGCAGTATTTT. As protein: CASSLEGGRFTDTQYF.

This clonotype was seen more than once but under ten times. The chain couples TRBV11-1 to TRBJ2-1; possibly TRBD2 for D (5 bases). Germline loops: CDR1 SGHAT, CDR2 FQDESV (reference sequence). This CDR3 has 15 amino acids. V gave up 5 bases and J gave up 2 bases, with 13 bases separating them. CDR3 loop: CASSPARGTYNEQFF. The CDR3, as DNA: TGTGCCAGCAGCCCGGCCAGAGGGACCTACAATGAGCAGTTCTTC.

The chain couples TRBV7-9 to TRBJ2-7; D is unclear. The CDR3 is 14 amino acids. Germline V gene lookup returns CDR1 SEHNR and CDR2 FQNEAQ (reference sequence). V dropped 7 bases and J dropped 1 base, with 14 bases sitting between them. The CDR3 protein is CASIFGGQSYEQYF. The CDR3 nucleotides read TGTGCCAGCATCTTTGGCGGCCAGTCCTACGAGCAGTACTTC.

This clonotype came up many times. CDR3: CASSGGGREAFF. The CDR3 DNA follows: TGTGCCAGCAGTGGAGGAGGGCGAGAAGCTTTCTTT. The gene calls are TRBV2 and TRBJ1-1; D unresolved. The V and J ends lost 4 bases and 8 bases respectively, with 11 bases between them. The CDR3 loop spans 12 amino acids. CDR1 and CDR2 from the germline V gene are SNHLY and FYNNEI. Based on the CDR3 plus reference TRBV2 and TRBJ1-1, the full variable domain is EPEVTQTPSHQVTQMGQEVILRCVPISNHLYFYWYRQILGQKVEFLVSFYNNEISEKSEIFDDQFSVERPDGSNFTLKIRSTKLEDSAMYFCASSGGGREAFFGQGTRLTVV.

The rearrangement uses TRBV29-1 and TRBJ2-7; D possibly uses TRBD1 or TRBD2 (5 bases each). The germline V gene encodes CDR1 SQVTM and CDR2 ANQGSEA. The CDR3 has 13 residues. V was clipped by 5 bases and J by 4 bases, with 15 bases between them. CDR3 sequence (DNA): TGCAGCGTTTCCGGGACCGCATCGTACGAGCAGTACTTC. Protein: CSVSGTASYEQYF.

This clonotype turned up a few times. The chain employs TRBV20-1 and TRBJ2-4, with D possibly TRBD2 on 6 matching bases. The V end was cut by 3 bases, the J end by 0 bases, with 15 bases between. The CDR3 has 16 residues. Germline-derived CDR1 and CDR2 are DFQATT and SNEGSKA (reference sequence). The CDR3 protein is CSASVGGTVAKNIQYF. CDR3 nucleotides: TGCAGTGCTAGTGTTGGAGGGACCGTAGCCAAAAACATTCAGTACTTC.

This chain uses TRBV7-9 with TRBJ2-5, with TRBD2 matching over 8 bases. Trimming removed 7 bases from V and 2 bases from J; junction bases left unmatched: 12. The CDR3 loop spans 16 amino acids. From germline, CDR1 is SEHNR and CDR2 FQNEAQ (reference sequence). This chain's CDR3 is CASTLSGGILQETQYF. The CDR3 coding sequence is TGTGCCAGCACCCTCAGCGGGGGCATCCTACAAGAGACCCAGTACTTC.

The chain uses TRBV5-1 and TRBJ1-6; 8 bases align to TRBD1. V lost 7 bases, J lost 5 bases, and 8 bases stayed unmatched. CDR3 size: 15 residues. CDR1 and CDR2 (germline): SGHRS, YFSETQ. CDR3 DNA: TGCGCCAGCGCACCCGGGACAGGAAATAATTCACCCCTCCACTTT. Amino acid sequence: CASAPGTGNNSPLHF.